Here is one T cell receptor beta chain with its context. Its antigen is currently not known. No much larger clone is present one base from it, and per-base qualities are unavailable. The protocol used for the library was 5' RACE. For sequencing, a NextSeq 500 was employed. To allow correction of PCR and sequencing errors, the TCR library protocol tagged every TCR cDNA molecule with a unique molecular identifier. The authors' pipeline ran thus. Decombinator tools were used for TCR identification, UMI-based error correction and CDR3 extraction. Expanded TCRs were defined as those above a frequency of 2 per 1,000, corresponding to the top 1% of the tumor frequency distribution. Each repertoire was subsampled 100 times to 5,000 TCRs, after which Renyi diversity was computed with the R vegan package. To build CDR3 similarity networks, amino acid triplet string-kernel similarity was used, and CDR3s were connected when their pairwise similarity was above 0.82. TCRdb reprocessed the public reads (quality trimming at Q25 with fastp, clone calling with MiXCR) and kept in-frame beta chains. Here each entry gathers all rows of one CDR3 protein and keeps the most common genes and DNA. For this entry, the V and J calls and clone size follow TCRdb and not the study's own pipeline. The sample has roughly 120,000 distinct CDR3 sequences on record, more than 9% of them singletons. The ten largest clones capture about 15% of the sample.

Trimming leaves V shorter by 8 bases and J shorter by 6 bases, with the junction holding 9 bases beyond the gene matches. CDR1 and CDR2 are drawn from the germline V gene: SNHLY, FYNNEI. Inclusive of the bounding cysteine and phenylalanine, the CDR3 is 14 residues long. Just the 42-base CDR3 DNA is kept, in frame starting at base 1. This specimen comes from a study of spatial heterogeneity in lung cancer (dated by TCRdb to about 2019). Study-wide context: Samples were obtained from approximately 70 patients with early-stage, untreated non-small cell lung cancer from the lung TRACERx cohort. Follow-up PBMC samples were sequenced whenever available, with the median time to follow-up being two to three years after resection. More beta-chain than alpha-chain transcripts were consistently detected, likely reflecting higher beta-chain transcript abundance. In the raw uncorrected reads, each unique combination of TCR and UMI appeared on average more than ten times. In non-small cell lung cancer, the study quantitatively compared TCR alpha and beta repertoires across several tumor regions, matched nontumor lung, and blood. TCR repertoire features were related to nonsynonymous mutation counts determined by whole-exome sequencing of tumor tissue. Both alpha and beta chains were TCR-sequenced in hundreds of tumor regions, about 69 matched nontumor lung samples and roughly 54 PBMC samples obtained at surgery. Results and caveats for the whole study, not just this receptor: Ubiquitous expanded tumor TCRs showed up in blood more often at tumor resection than at routine follow-up. Only approximately 15 patients were included in the comparisons of baseline and follow-up blood repertoires. Additional single-cell paired TCR alpha and beta sequencing was considered necessary to confirm, at a functional level, the hypothesis that regional TCRs recognize regional mutations.

The sample's time point label, decoded: blood at routine non-recurrence follow-up after resection. TCR sequencing used whole RNA extracted from tumor and nontumor lung tissue, or from cryopreserved PBMC samples, without cell sorting. Only patients with enough RNA available from two or more tumor regions were chosen for TCR sequencing. Recombination connected TRBV2 to TRBJ2-2, with TRBD2 identical over 7 junction bases. The sequence was collected from a male donor with early-stage non-small cell lung cancer. Specimen: PBMCs, collected at follow-up. The nucleotide sequence is given as TGTGCCAGCCTCCGGGGGGTGGCGTCCGGGGAGCTGTTTTTT. Its coded protein is CASLRGVASGELFF.